A single sample gave rise to the 5 T cell receptor beta chains below, sequenced in a study of a mutant IDH1 vaccine in newly diagnosed glioma. Data came from immunoSEQ multiplex PCR; TCRdb stores just in-frame clones and leaves some out. The profile shows about 68,000 clones, almost 85% of them singletons. Time point in this sample: week 35, safety follow-up. Doses comprised 300 ug of mutant IDH1 20-mer peptide each, plus topical imiquimod. Their specific antigens are unknown. The sample here was PBMCs, taken from a glioma patient whose treatment included an IDH1 peptide vaccine. The receptors here all came from a man aged 18 to 30 with glioma.

This chain uses TRBV19 with TRBJ1-3; D not resolved. This CDR3 is built from 14 residues. Germline V gene data show CDR1 as LNHDA and CDR2 as SQIVND (reference sequence). The V end was cut by 5 bases, the J end by 0 bases, with 8 bases between. The CDR3 coding sequence is TGTGCCAGTAGTGAACATGTCTCTGGAAACACCATATATTTT. This gives the protein CASSEHVSGNTIYF.

The table lists this clone with a few counts. CDR3 coding DNA: TGCGCCAGCAGCCGCTGGACATCGAACTATGGCTACACCTTC. Residues: CASSRWTSNYGYTF. V is TRBV4-3 and J is TRBJ1-2; perhaps TRBD1 as D (5 bases). Germline-derived CDR1 and CDR2 are LGHNA and YSLEER. Trimming pared 4 bases from V and 2 bases from J, leaving 11 bases between. This CDR3 region has 14 residues.

V usage is TRBV7-9 and J usage is TRBJ1-1; D is unresolved. The CDR3 runs to 19 residues. From germline, CDR1 is SEHNR and CDR2 FQNEAQ (reference sequence). V lost 6 bases and J lost 0, with 26 bases in between. The chain's CDR3 is CASSFKRSRGSPLNTEAFF. CDR3 bases: TGTGCCAGCAGTTTTAAACGATCGCGAGGGTCCCCGTTGAACACTGAAGCTTTCTTT.

The chain carries TRBV4-3 and TRBJ1-3; D call uncertain. Germline V lookup: CDR1 LGHNA, CDR2 YSLEER. The CDR3 is 17 amino acids. V shed 4 bases and J shed 1 base, with 17 bases lying between them. This CDR3 is CASSRHSGSESGNTIYF. The DNA of the CDR3 is TGCGCCAGCAGCCGCCACTCCGGGTCGGAATCTGGAAACACCATATATTTT.

The V gene is TRBV10-3, the J gene TRBJ2-3; 11 bases align to TRBD1. CDR3 length: 15 amino acids. V was clipped by 6 bases and J by 4 bases; unmatched bases: 6. CDR1 ENHRY and CDR2 SYGVKD come from the germline V gene. This CDR3 reads CAIRWDRGRSDTQYF. The CDR3 DNA reads TGTGCCATCAGGTGGGACAGGGGGAGGTCAGATACGCAGTATTTT.